The rows below give T cell receptor beta chains drawn from one sample of a study of cytomegalovirus exposure and HLA in healthy donors. Produced via immunoSEQ multiplex PCR; TCRdb's table is partial and in-frame only. The data hold fewer than 200,000 clones, with roughly 75% observed a single time. The sample taken for sequencing was PBMCs. The receptors here all came from a man between 35 and 55 years old in good health and CMV-seronegative. Both conserved end residues are part of each CDR3. The order of the fields is J gene, D gene, clone size, V gene, CDR3 length, CDR3 DNA, CDR3 protein. D genes are given only for firm matches. Rows give clone size only sometimes, using once, few, many, or a class for an expanded clone.

j_call: TRBJ2-7; d_call: -; clone_size: -; v_call: TRBV11-2; cdr3_length: 15; cdr3_nt: TGTGCCAGCAGCTTAGATCTTCGGGGGTGGGACGAGCAGTACTTC; cdr3_aa: CASSLDLRGWDEQYF
j_call: TRBJ2-7; d_call: TRBD2; clone_size: -; v_call: TRBV29-1; cdr3_length: 13; cdr3_nt: TGCAGCGTTCAGACTAGCGGAAACTACGAGCAGTACTTC; cdr3_aa: CSVQTSGNYEQYF
j_call: TRBJ1-4; d_call: -; clone_size: -; v_call: TRBV29-1; cdr3_length: 13; cdr3_nt: TGCAGCGTTGAAGAAGGGGGTGGCGAAAAACTGTTTTTT; cdr3_aa: CSVEEGGGEKLFF
j_call: TRBJ1-4; d_call: -; clone_size: few; v_call: TRBV21-1; cdr3_length: 15; cdr3_nt: TGTGCCAGCAGCAACCGGGACAGACTTAATGAAAAACTGTTTTTT; cdr3_aa: CASSNRDRLNEKLFF
j_call: TRBJ2-7; d_call: -; clone_size: -; v_call: TRBV11-3; cdr3_length: 12; cdr3_nt: TGTGCCAGCAGGGGGAGATCCTACGAGCGGTACTTC; cdr3_aa: CASRGRSYERYF
j_call: TRBJ2-7; d_call: -; clone_size: few; v_call: TRBV27; cdr3_length: 14; cdr3_nt: TGTGCCAGCAGCCTCCGGGACACACCCTACGAGCAGTACTTC; cdr3_aa: CASSLRDTPYEQYF
j_call: TRBJ2-2; d_call: -; clone_size: -; v_call: TRBV6-1; cdr3_length: 12; cdr3_nt: TGTGCCAGCAGACCCGGGAGCGAGGAGCTGTTTTTT; cdr3_aa: CASRPGSEELFF
j_call: TRBJ2-1; d_call: TRBD2; clone_size: -; v_call: TRBV6-4; cdr3_length: 13; cdr3_nt: TGTGCCAGCAGTCCGGGACTAGTAAATGAGCAGTTCTTC; cdr3_aa: CASSPGLVNEQFF
j_call: TRBJ2-1; d_call: TRBD2; clone_size: -; v_call: TRBV7-2; cdr3_length: 15; cdr3_nt: TGTGCCAGCAGCCTAGGACTAGCGGGAGGCAATGAGCAGTTCTTC; cdr3_aa: CASSLGLAGGNEQFF
j_call: TRBJ2-7; d_call: -; clone_size: -; v_call: TRBV7-3; cdr3_length: 13; cdr3_nt: TGTGCCAGCAGCGACGACATATCCTACGAGCAGTACTTC; cdr3_aa: CASSDDISYEQYF
j_call: TRBJ1-5; d_call: -; clone_size: -; v_call: TRBV27; cdr3_length: 12; cdr3_nt: TGTGCCAGCAGTAAGACAGGTCAGCCCCAGCATTTT; cdr3_aa: CASSKTGQPQHF
j_call: TRBJ1-1; d_call: -; clone_size: -; v_call: TRBV6-5; cdr3_length: 13; cdr3_nt: TGTGCCAGCAGCCCTGAGGCGAACACTGAAGCTTTCTTT; cdr3_aa: CASSPEANTEAFF
j_call: TRBJ1-1; d_call: -; clone_size: once; v_call: TRBV29-1; cdr3_length: 14; cdr3_nt: TGCAGCGTCTCGAGTTCAGGGTGGGGCACTGAAGCTTTCTTT; cdr3_aa: CSVSSSGWGTEAFF
j_call: TRBJ2-7; d_call: TRBD1; clone_size: -; v_call: TRBV7-2; cdr3_length: 16; cdr3_nt: TGTGCCAGCAGCTTAGTAGGTACAGGGGGTGAATACGAGCAGTACTTC; cdr3_aa: CASSLVGTGGEYEQYF
j_call: TRBJ2-1; d_call: TRBD2; clone_size: -; v_call: TRBV7-2; cdr3_length: 14; cdr3_nt: TGTGCCAGCACCCTTAGCGGGAGAGGGAATGAGCAGTTCTTC; cdr3_aa: CASTLSGRGNEQFF
j_call: TRBJ2-3; d_call: TRBD2; clone_size: -; v_call: TRBV7-2; cdr3_length: 17; cdr3_nt: TGTGCCAGCAGCCGCCCCGGGACTAGCGGGATCACAGATACGCAGTATTTT; cdr3_aa: CASSRPGTSGITDTQYF
j_call: TRBJ2-7; d_call: TRBD2; clone_size: -; v_call: TRBV14; cdr3_length: 16; cdr3_nt: TGTGCCAGCAGCCAAGAGCTAGCGGGAGGGCCGGGAGAGCAGTACTTC; cdr3_aa: CASSQELAGGPGEQYF
j_call: TRBJ1-1; d_call: TRBD1; clone_size: -; v_call: TRBV2; cdr3_length: 16; cdr3_nt: TGTGCCAGCAATGCCGGGACAGGGACCATGAACACTGAAGCTTTCTTT; cdr3_aa: CASNAGTGTMNTEAFF
j_call: TRBJ1-1; d_call: TRBD1; clone_size: few; v_call: TRBV18; cdr3_length: 17; cdr3_nt: TGTGCCAGCTCAGGGGCGGGACAGGGAGCGGCGAACACTGAAGCTTTCTTT; cdr3_aa: CASSGAGQGAANTEAFF
j_call: TRBJ1-5; d_call: TRBD1; clone_size: few; v_call: TRBV18; cdr3_length: 14; cdr3_nt: TGTGCCAGCTCACCGGGGACAGGGGGTCAGCCCCAGCATTTT; cdr3_aa: CASSPGTGGQPQHF
j_call: TRBJ2-1; d_call: TRBD2; clone_size: -; v_call: TRBV5-1; cdr3_length: 14; cdr3_nt: TGCGCCAGCAGTACTAGCGGGGGGTGGAATGAGCAGTTCTTC; cdr3_aa: CASSTSGGWNEQFF
j_call: TRBJ1-2; d_call: -; clone_size: once; v_call: TRBV18; cdr3_length: 12; cdr3_nt: TGTGCCAGCTCACCCGGGAACTATGGCTACACCTTC; cdr3_aa: CASSPGNYGYTF
j_call: TRBJ2-7; d_call: -; clone_size: -; v_call: TRBV6-5; cdr3_length: 16; cdr3_nt: TGTGCCAGCAGTTACTCCGTCTATGCCGTCTCCTACGAGCAGTACTTC; cdr3_aa: CASSYSVYAVSYEQYF
j_call: TRBJ2-7; d_call: TRBD1; clone_size: -; v_call: TRBV7-2; cdr3_length: 15; cdr3_nt: TGTGCCAGCAGCCACGCGAGACAGGGGACCCACGAGCAGTACTTC; cdr3_aa: CASSHARQGTHEQYF
j_call: TRBJ1-5; d_call: -; clone_size: -; v_call: TRBV7-7; cdr3_length: 16; cdr3_nt: TGTGCCAGCAGCTTAAGACAGAGGAGTAGCAATCAGCCCCAGCATTTT; cdr3_aa: CASSLRQRSSNQPQHF
j_call: TRBJ2-1; d_call: TRBD2; clone_size: -; v_call: TRBV30; cdr3_length: 15; cdr3_nt: TGTGCCTGGAGTCCCCAGCGGGGGCGGGCCAATGAGCAGTTCTTC; cdr3_aa: CAWSPQRGRANEQFF
j_call: TRBJ2-2; d_call: TRBD1; clone_size: -; v_call: TRBV7-3; cdr3_length: 20; cdr3_nt: TGTGCCAGCAGCTTATCCCAATCCGAGGACAGGGGTCCGAGCACCGGGGAGCTGTTTTTT; cdr3_aa: CASSLSQSEDRGPSTGELFF
j_call: TRBJ2-3; d_call: TRBD1; clone_size: -; v_call: TRBV2; cdr3_length: 15; cdr3_nt: TGTGCCAGCAGTCGGGACAGGACCACCACAGATACGCAGTATTTT; cdr3_aa: CASSRDRTTTDTQYF
j_call: TRBJ1-1; d_call: TRBD1; clone_size: -; v_call: TRBV27; cdr3_length: 14; cdr3_nt: TGTGCCAGCAGTTTAGACAGGGCTCAGACTGAAGCTTTCTTT; cdr3_aa: CASSLDRAQTEAFF
j_call: TRBJ2-7; d_call: -; clone_size: -; v_call: TRBV5-6; cdr3_length: 13; cdr3_nt: TGTGCCAGCAGCTTGGGCAGAACCTACGAGCAGTACTTC; cdr3_aa: CASSLGRTYEQYF
j_call: TRBJ2-1; d_call: -; clone_size: -; v_call: TRBV4-3; cdr3_length: 17; cdr3_nt: TGCGCCAGCAGCCAAGGGTCCGCGGCTCAATACTACAATGAGCAGTTCTTC; cdr3_aa: CASSQGSAAQYYNEQFF
j_call: TRBJ2-2; d_call: TRBD2; clone_size: few; v_call: TRBV4-3; cdr3_length: 17; cdr3_nt: TGCGCCAGCAGCCAGGCCGGGAGGGCTTCTGGCACCGGGGAGCTGTTTTTT; cdr3_aa: CASSQAGRASGTGELFF
j_call: TRBJ2-7; d_call: -; clone_size: -; v_call: TRBV9; cdr3_length: 14; cdr3_nt: TGTGCCAGCAGCGTAACGGTCGGGATTTACGAGCAGTACTTC; cdr3_aa: CASSVTVGIYEQYF
j_call: TRBJ1-1; d_call: -; clone_size: -; v_call: TRBV21-1; cdr3_length: 18; cdr3_nt: TGTGCCAGCAGGGGGATCCGAGACAGGGGTCCGCGGAACACTGAAGCTTTCTTT; cdr3_aa: CASRGIRDRGPRNTEAFF
j_call: TRBJ2-1; d_call: TRBD2; clone_size: -; v_call: TRBV18; cdr3_length: 14; cdr3_nt: TGTGCCAGCTCGGGGACTAGCGGGAGTGATGAGCAGTTCTTC; cdr3_aa: CASSGTSGSDEQFF
j_call: TRBJ2-7; d_call: -; clone_size: few; v_call: TRBV30; cdr3_length: 11; cdr3_nt: TGTGCCTGGAAGAGGCGCGACGAGCAGTACTTC; cdr3_aa: CAWKRRDEQYF
j_call: TRBJ2-3; d_call: TRBD1; clone_size: -; v_call: TRBV6-1; cdr3_length: 15; cdr3_nt: TGTGCCAGCATCGTCGGGACAGGGCGCCCAGATACGCAGTATTTT; cdr3_aa: CASIVGTGRPDTQYF
j_call: TRBJ2-7; d_call: TRBD1; clone_size: -; v_call: TRBV29-1; cdr3_length: 12; cdr3_nt: TGCAGCATTGGACAGGGGTCCTACGAGCAGTACTTC; cdr3_aa: CSIGQGSYEQYF
j_call: TRBJ2-5; d_call: TRBD1; clone_size: -; v_call: TRBV30; cdr3_length: 16; cdr3_nt: TGTGCCTGGAGTGCAACCGGGACAGGCATCCAAGAGACCCAGTACTTC; cdr3_aa: CAWSATGTGIQETQYF
j_call: TRBJ2-2; d_call: -; clone_size: -; v_call: TRBV5-6; cdr3_length: 15; cdr3_nt: TGTGCCAGCAGCCGGCTGGACAGGAACACCGGGGAGCTGTTTTTT; cdr3_aa: CASSRLDRNTGELFF
j_call: TRBJ2-7; d_call: -; clone_size: -; v_call: TRBV7-8; cdr3_length: 14; cdr3_nt: TGTGCCAGCAGCCCCCCGGGAGTGGCCTACGAGCAGTACTTC; cdr3_aa: CASSPPGVAYEQYF
j_call: TRBJ2-5; d_call: TRBD1; clone_size: -; v_call: TRBV4-3; cdr3_length: 18; cdr3_nt: TGCGCCAGCAGCCGCGAAAGAGGGGGGACAGGGGGGGAAGAGACCCAGTACTTC; cdr3_aa: CASSRERGGTGGEETQYF
j_call: TRBJ2-7; d_call: TRBD1; clone_size: -; v_call: TRBV2; cdr3_length: 14; cdr3_nt: TGTGCCAGCGATCCAAGGGACAGCTCCTACGAGCAGTACTTC; cdr3_aa: CASDPRDSSYEQYF
j_call: TRBJ2-7; d_call: -; clone_size: few; v_call: TRBV7-2; cdr3_length: 12; cdr3_nt: TGTGCCAGCAGCTCCACGGGCTACGAGCAGTACTTC; cdr3_aa: CASSSTGYEQYF
j_call: TRBJ2-1; d_call: -; clone_size: -; v_call: TRBV7-2; cdr3_length: 14; cdr3_nt: TGTGCCAGCAGCTTAGATGGCGCGGGCAATGAGCAGTTCTTC; cdr3_aa: CASSLDGAGNEQFF
j_call: TRBJ2-2; d_call: -; clone_size: -; v_call: TRBV9; cdr3_length: 13; cdr3_nt: TGTGCCAGCAGCAGGGGGTCCACCGGGGAGCTGTTTTTT; cdr3_aa: CASSRGSTGELFF
j_call: TRBJ2-7; d_call: -; clone_size: -; v_call: TRBV5-1; cdr3_length: 15; cdr3_nt: TGCGCCAGCAGCATCCTTTCGGGGGACGGAGGCGAGCAGTACTTC; cdr3_aa: CASSILSGDGGEQYF
j_call: TRBJ1-5; d_call: TRBD1; clone_size: -; v_call: TRBV4-3; cdr3_length: 14; cdr3_nt: TGCGCCAGCAGCCAAGATGGAGGGGGCCAGCCCCAGCATTTT; cdr3_aa: CASSQDGGGQPQHF
j_call: TRBJ2-7; d_call: TRBD2; clone_size: -; v_call: TRBV7-2; cdr3_length: 18; cdr3_nt: TGTGCCAGCAGCTTAGGTCCTAGCGGGAGGTATAGCCCCTACGAGCAGTACTTC; cdr3_aa: CASSLGPSGRYSPYEQYF
j_call: TRBJ2-3; d_call: -; clone_size: few; v_call: TRBV6-5; cdr3_length: 13; cdr3_nt: TGTGCCAGCAGACGGGACTCCACAGATACGCAGTATTTT; cdr3_aa: CASRRDSTDTQYF
j_call: TRBJ2-5; d_call: TRBD2; clone_size: -; v_call: TRBV30; cdr3_length: 15; cdr3_nt: TGTGCCTGGAGTCTTGGCGGGAGGGCCGGGGAGACCCAGTACTTC; cdr3_aa: CAWSLGGRAGETQYF
j_call: TRBJ2-1; d_call: -; clone_size: -; v_call: TRBV5-1; cdr3_length: 14; cdr3_nt: TGCGCCAGCAGCACCGAACTAGTCGCGAATGAGCAGTTCTTC; cdr3_aa: CASSTELVANEQFF
j_call: TRBJ2-7; d_call: TRBD1; clone_size: -; v_call: TRBV5-4; cdr3_length: 16; cdr3_nt: TGTGCCAGCAATCTGGGGGGACAGGGCCGAACCTACGAGCAGTACTTC; cdr3_aa: CASNLGGQGRTYEQYF
j_call: TRBJ1-1; d_call: -; clone_size: -; v_call: TRBV5-6; cdr3_length: 17; cdr3_nt: TGTGCCAGCAGCTTGCTCCAAGGGGGTCGTCAGAACACTGAAGCTTTCTTT; cdr3_aa: CASSLLQGGRQNTEAFF
j_call: TRBJ1-1; d_call: TRBD1; clone_size: -; v_call: TRBV7-2; cdr3_length: 15; cdr3_nt: TGTGCCAGCAGCCTGGACAGGGACCGGAACACTGAAGCTTTCTTT; cdr3_aa: CASSLDRDRNTEAFF
j_call: TRBJ2-3; d_call: -; clone_size: few; v_call: TRBV7-2; cdr3_length: 13; cdr3_nt: TGTGCCAGCAGCCCCCCGGGTTGGCCCACGCAGTATTTT; cdr3_aa: CASSPPGWPTQYF
j_call: TRBJ1-5; d_call: -; clone_size: few; v_call: TRBV6-1; cdr3_length: 12; cdr3_nt: TGTGCCGGCAGACTAGCGGATCAGCCCCAGCATTTT; cdr3_aa: CAGRLADQPQHF